Shown below are 15 T cell receptor beta chains from a single sample sequenced in a study of CD8+ T cells in alopecia areata. Following RNA extraction, reverse transcription yielded cDNA that acted as the sequencing template. Using immunoSEQ multiplex PCR, the repertoire was profiled, and TCRdb retains in-frame clones only, with some absent. The sample contains roughly 150,000 clones, more than 45% of which appear only once. The starting material was CD8+ T cells sorted from blood, obtained at week 0. The receptor source for this set is a human donor with alopecia areata.

This chain links TRBV27 with TRBJ2-7; D might be TRBD1 (6 bases). Trimming removed 3 bases at V and 2 bases at J, with 11 bases between. The CDR3 extends over 14 amino acids. Germline V lookup: CDR1 MNHEY, CDR2 SMNVEV (reference sequence). DNA of the CDR3: TGTGCCAGCAGTTTGGACAGAGAAACCTACGAGCAGTACTTC. It encodes CASSLDRETYEQYF.

The chain joins TRBV9 to TRBJ1-2; no clear D gene. Germline V lookup: CDR1 SGDLS, CDR2 YYNGEE. The CDR3 runs to 13 residues. V lost 0 bases to trimming and J lost 6 bases, with 9 bases between them. Here the CDR3 reads CASSVALGNGYTF. In DNA form, the CDR3 reads TGTGCCAGCAGCGTAGCGCTTGGGAATGGCTACACCTTC.

V usage is TRBV29-1 and J usage is TRBJ1-2, with D unclear. This CDR3 is 13 amino acids long. V shed 1 base and J shed 4 bases, with 10 bases lying between them. Looked up from germline, CDR1 is SQVTM and CDR2 is ANQGSEA. Written as DNA, the CDR3 is TGCAGCGTTGAAGGAACACAACCCTATGGCTACACCTTC. Residues: CSVEGTQPYGYTF.

The CDR3 loop is CASSPGTGGISPLHF. The DNA for the CDR3 is TGTGCCAGCAGTCCCGGGACAGGGGGAATTTCACCCCTCCACTTT. The chain uses TRBV7-6 and TRBJ1-6; 11 bases map to TRBD1. There are 15 residues in the CDR3. Germline assignment: CDR1 SGHVS and CDR2 FNYEAQ. With V trimmed by 6 bases and J by 9 bases, 7 bases remained unmatched.

The rearrangement joins TRBV9 to TRBJ2-3; D is uncertain. CDR3 size: 15 residues. The V gene's germline CDR1 is SGDLS and CDR2 YYNGEE. The ends were cut back, 6 bases at V and 0 bases at J, with 14 bases in the middle. This chain's CDR3 is CASNNFRSSTDTQYF. CDR3 nucleotide sequence: TGTGCCAGCAACAATTTTCGATCTAGCACAGATACGCAGTATTTT.

This rearrangement joins TRBV4-3 to TRBJ1-4; the match to TRBD1 covers 9 bases. The CDR3 consists of 16 residues. The trim removed 1 base at V and 8 bases at J, leaving 8 bases unmatched. Germline V CDR1 and CDR2: LGHNA, YSLEER. CDR3 nucleotide sequence: TGCGCCAGCAGCCAAGTCTTCGACAGGGGGTCGGAAAAACTGTTTTTT. It specifies CASSQVFDRGSEKLFF.

This clone was counted a single time. This chain connects TRBV7-9 to TRBJ1-4, with D perhaps TRBD1 (6 bases). CDR1 SEHNR and CDR2 FQNEAQ come from the germline V gene (reference sequence). The CDR3 totals 16 residues. V was trimmed by 1 base and J by 6 bases, leaving 15 bases between them. The CDR3 reads CASSLGARGRDEKLFF. CDR3 bases: TGTGCCAGCAGCTTAGGGGCACGGGGGCGTGATGAAAAACTGTTTTTT.

This clone was seen just once. V gene TRBV2 combines with J gene TRBJ1-1; 7 positions match TRBD1. The germline gives CDR1 SNHLY, CDR2 FYNNEI. The CDR3 is 11 residues long. J lost 12 bases, V lost 7 bases, and 8 bases had no gene match. The CDR3 region is CASIDRVATFF. CDR3 DNA sequence: TGTGCCAGCATCGACAGGGTGGCTACTTTCTTT.

This clone appeared a few times. The chain recombines TRBV29-1 with TRBJ1-2, with D possibly matching TRBD1 (6 bases). The CDR3 is made up of 11 amino acids. V lost 7 bases, J lost 2 bases, and 8 bases lay in between. Looked up from germline, CDR1 is SQVTM and CDR2 is ANQGSEA. Here the CDR3 DNA reads TGCAGCGGGACAGACAACTATGGCTACACCTTC. Amino acids: CSGTDNYGYTF.

The rearrangement joins TRBV4-1 to TRBJ2-3; tentatively, D is TRBD1 (6 bases). Germline V gene sequence: CDR1 MGHRA, CDR2 YSYEKL. V lost 5 bases, J lost 2 bases, and 14 bases lay in between. The CDR3 consists of 15 residues. The DNA for the CDR3 is TGCGCCAGCAGCGTTCAACAGGGCCCCACAGATACGCAGTATTTT. It specifies CASSVQQGPTDTQYF.

The V call is TRBV5-4, the J call TRBJ1-2, with D tentatively TRBD1 (5 bases). Germline CDR1 SGHNT, CDR2 YYREEE (reference sequence). Deletions cut 4 bases from V and 2 bases from J, with 15 bases between. This CDR3 is 15 amino acids long. DNA of the CDR3: TGTGCCAGCAGCCCTGGGGGGGAAGGAAACTATGGCTACACCTTC. Protein sequence: CASSPGGEGNYGYTF. Based on the CDR3 plus reference TRBV5-4 and TRBJ1-2, the full variable domain is ETGVTQSPTHLIKTRGQQVTLRCSSQSGHNTVSWYQQALGQGPQFIFQYYREEENGRGNFPPRFSGLQFPNYSSELNVNALELDDSALYLCASSPGGEGNYGYTFGSGTRLTVV.

The J gene is TRBJ2-3, the V gene TRBV15; 7 bases align to TRBD2. From germline, CDR1 is LNHNV and CDR2 YYDKDF (reference sequence). This CDR3 has 15 residues. V shed 1 base and J 4 bases; nucleotides not matched to a gene: 5. The CDR3 DNA sequence: TGTGCCACCAGCAGAGCTAGCGGTTCCGCAGATACGCAGTATTTT. Residues: CATSRASGSADTQYF.

The CDR3 DNA reads as TGTGCCTGGAGCCCGGGACGAGTGAACACTGAAGCTTTCTTT. This gives the protein CAWSPGRVNTEAFF. J is TRBJ1-1 and V is TRBV30, with D perhaps TRBD1 (5 bases). The CDR3 runs 14 residues. V dropped 3 bases and J dropped 0 bases, with 11 bases sitting between them. The germline gives CDR1 GTSNPN, CDR2 SVGIG (reference sequence).

The CDR3 DNA reads as TGTGCCAGCAGTGCCGCGGGGGAGCAGTTCTTC. This encodes CASSAAGEQFF. This chain uses TRBV25-1 with TRBJ2-1; TRBD2 might be the D (6 bases). V lost 4 bases and J 10 bases, leaving 8 bases between the germline ends. Germline loops: CDR1 MGHDK, CDR2 SYGVNS. There are 11 residues in the CDR3. Supplemented by reference TRBV25-1 and TRBJ2-1, the full variable domain reads EADIYQTPRYLVIGTGKKITLECSQTMGHDKMYWYQQDPGMELHLIHYSYGVNSTEKGDLSSESTVSRIRTEHFPLTLESARPSHTSQYLCASSAAGEQFFGPGTRLTVL.

The V and J genes are TRBV5-1 and TRBJ2-7; D ambiguous. In germline, CDR1 is SGHRS, CDR2 YFSETQ. V was shortened by 3 bases and J by 4 bases, with 11 bases between the two germline ends. This CDR3 contains 13 residues. The CDR3 DNA reads TGCGCCAGCAGCTCTTCTACCTTATACGAGCAGTACTTC. It encodes CASSSSTLYEQYF.